The clone carrying this T cell receptor (beta chain) was found a few times. Its matching antigen is unknown. These data come from a study of beta chain features in type 1 diabetes. Study-level findings and limits: In type 1 diabetes patients, VDJ junctions had fewer insertions; deletions at these junctions were more frequent.

The whole isolated RNA underwent reverse transcription, so sequencing captured expressed TCRB transcripts. Some clones are missing from TCRdb's copy, which holds only in-frame ones; the method was immunoSEQ multiplex PCR. The data contain roughly 300,000 clones, roughly 8% of them singletons. There was one heparinised blood draw per donor, averaging approximately 120 mL. Sorted CD4+ subsets: naive, central memory, regulatory, stem cell-like memory (CD45RO/CCR7/CD25/CD127/CD95/CD27 panel). V was clipped by 4 bases and J by 1 base, with 18 bases between them. Germline assignment: CDR1 MDHEN and CDR2 SYDVKM. The CDR3 is 17 amino acids.

The sample consisted of central memory CD4+ T cells from blood. The chain joins TRBV28 to TRBJ2-3, with D maybe TRBD1 (5 bases). The receptor's source is a woman younger than 35 in good health. Here the CDR3 reads CASSSGVRVGGTDTQYF. In DNA form, the CDR3 reads TGTGCCAGCAGTTCGGGTGTCAGGGTAGGCGGCACAGATACGCAGTATTTT.